Here is one T cell receptor beta chain with its context. This clone was seen a single time. Its binding antigen is unknown. The sample holds no much larger clone one base away, and base qualities are not on file. Genomic DNA was extracted from sorted cells for sequencing of the TCRbeta CDR3 region. The immunoSEQ Assay was used for sequencing of TCRbeta CDR3 regions. The table was pulled from immuneACCESS by TCRdb, which kept in-frame rearrangements only. Such tables lose some clones; where checked, under half of the loss comes from unresolved V genes, and the rest has no known cause. The sample table contains tens of thousands of clones; only one count was recorded for about four fifths of them. The ten largest make up 0.44% of the sample. The data stem from a study of OX40 agonist ivuxolimab in advanced cancers. In the study overall: Ivuxolimab was a fully human IgG2 agonistic monoclonal antibody targeting the costimulatory receptor OX40 (CD134). Intravenous ivuxolimab was administered to patients every 2 weeks at six dose levels: 0.01, 0.1, 0.3, 1.5, 3 and 10 mg/kg. Of the approximately 53 patients in dose escalation, about 20 had hepatocellular carcinoma, roughly 15 had melanoma, 9 had renal cell carcinoma and 9 had head and neck cancer. The dose-escalation cohort was around 84% male with a mean age of about 54 years, ranging from about 23 to 85. Prior anti-PD-1, anti-PD-L1 or anti-CTLA-4 therapy was permitted, and approximately 42% of dose-escalation patients had received checkpoint inhibitors. Partial responses were achieved by three dose-escalation patients, of whom one had hepatocellular carcinoma and two had cutaneous melanoma. The point of sequencing TCRbeta in the periphery was to test whether ivuxolimab changed TCR sequence diversity and drove clonal T-cell expansion. The monotherapy dose-escalation portion (N ≈ 56 patients) of the phase I ivuxolimab trial is reported in the paper. Study-level results and caveats: Partial responders in the 0.1-3.0 mg/kg groups had among the lowest normalized peripheral clonal expansion, especially among CD8+ T cells. Low levels of normalized T-cell clonal expansion were also seen in some nonresponding patients. After ivuxolimab, more expanded clones were found on average in CD8+ T cells than in CD4+ T cells. At doses of 0.1 to 3.0 mg/kg, clonal expansion of both CD4+ and CD8+ blood T cells was observed from baseline to week 6. The antigen specificity of the peripheral T cells that underwent clonal expansion was not determined.

Patients with a history of autoimmune disease or receiving systemic immunosuppression were excluded from the trial. Peripheral blood for TCR sequencing was drawn from every dose cohort at baseline, at cycle 4 day 1 and at cycle 7 day 1. The samples were taken from a phase I, first-in-human, multicenter, open-label dose-escalation trial of ivuxolimab. Adults with locally advanced or metastatic melanoma, renal cell carcinoma, hepatocellular carcinoma or head and neck squamous cell carcinoma were enrolled in the trial. Before TCR sequencing, CD4+ T cells and CD8+ T cells from peripheral blood were sorted into separate populations. For CDR1 and CDR2, the germline V gene lists SGHTA and FQGNSA. The CDR3 runs 14 residues from the cysteine to the phenylalanine. The DNA shown is the 42-base CDR3, in frame from base 1. The junction shows trimming of 4 bases on V and 1 base on J, plus 9 bases between the germline ends.

The specimen comprised CD4+ or CD8+ T cells sorted from blood, sampled in a trial of the OX40 agonist ivuxolimab. The rearrangement combines TRBV7-2 with TRBJ2-3; the D gene cannot be resolved reliably. The origin of this receptor is an adult with an advanced solid tumor such as melanoma, head and neck, liver or kidney cancer. The nucleotides read TGTGCCAGCAGCTCCGGCTGGGGCACAGATACGCAGTATTTT. Protein translation: CASSSGWGTDTQYF.